Below, 31 T cell receptor beta chains from the same sample are listed, as sequenced in a study of T cell repertoires in cytomegalovirus infection. TCRdb re-called the reads through MiXCR, storing one row per CDR3 protein. Of fewer than 550,000 distinct CDR3 sequences listed, approximately 11% are singletons. Sequenced: PBMCs. The origin of the receptors is a human donor in good health (CMV status not recorded). Some clones in this sample may be carry-over from other donors' samples.

The chain links TRBV20-1 to TRBJ2-7, with 10 nucleotides matching TRBD2. The CDR3 is 16 residues long. From germline, CDR1 is DFQATT and CDR2 SNEGSKA (reference sequence). The J segment lost 3 bases and the V segment lost 3 bases, leaving 11 bases of the junction unmatched. CDR3 in amino acids: CSASWASGRGLYEQYF. DNA of the CDR3: TGCAGTGCTAGTTGGGCTAGCGGGAGAGGGCTCTACGAGCAGTACTTC.

The genes are TRBV6-6 and TRBJ2-7; 13 bases align to TRBD2. V was clipped by 6 bases and J by 2 bases; unmatched bases: 4. Germline V gene lookup returns CDR1 MNHNY and CDR2 SVGAGI (reference sequence). The CDR3 has 15 amino acids. The CDR3 sequence: CASRDGTSGAYEQYF. The CDR3 nucleotides read TGTGCCAGCAGGGACGGGACTAGCGGGGCCTACGAGCAGTACTTC.

This clonotype occurred many times. V usage is TRBV7-2 and J usage is TRBJ2-1; D gene ambiguous. Germline assignment: CDR1 SGHTA and CDR2 FQGNSA. Trimming shortened V by 3 bases and J by 0 bases, and 3 bases separated the two germline ends. This CDR3 is built from 13 residues. CDR3 sequence (DNA): TGTGCCAGCAGCTTCCGCTCCTACAATGAGCAGTTCTTC. This codes for CASSFRSYNEQFF.

This clonotype came up many times. The chain combines TRBV15 with TRBJ1-2; D gene uncertain. V lost 0 bases, J lost 4 bases, and 6 bases lay in between. This CDR3 spans 13 amino acids. Germline lookup yields CDR1 LNHNV and CDR2 YYDKDF (reference sequence). CDR3 residues: CATSRDLTYGYTF. Written as DNA, the CDR3 is TGTGCCACCAGCAGAGACCTTACCTATGGCTACACCTTC.

The chain joins TRBV29-1 to TRBJ2-7, with TRBD2 as a possible D gene (6 bases). This CDR3 spans 11 amino acids. The V end lost 4 bases, the J end lost 7 bases, and 11 bases lay between the germline ends. Germline V gene data show CDR1 as SQVTM and CDR2 as ANQGSEA. The chain's CDR3 is CSVVLRGEQYF. The CDR3 DNA reads TGCAGCGTTGTCCTCCGGGGGGAGCAGTACTTC.

This clonotype has at least ten counts. CDR3 coding DNA: TGCAGTGCCGGACTAGCGGGAGTCAGCTCCTACAATGAGCAGTTCTTC. This encodes CSAGLAGVSSYNEQFF. This sequence joins TRBV20-1 and TRBJ2-1; 13 positions agree with TRBD2. The CDR3 runs to 16 residues. Trimming at V came to 6 bases and at J to 0 bases, leaving 5 bases not matched to a gene. Germline loops: CDR1 DFQATT, CDR2 SNEGSKA (reference sequence).

This clonotype turned up a few times. The chain links TRBV5-1 to TRBJ1-1; D remains ambiguous. Germline CDR1 is SGHRS and CDR2 is YFSETQ. The V and J ends lost 3 bases and 0 bases respectively, with 9 bases between them. The length of the CDR3 is 14 residues. The CDR3: CASSSMTVNTEAFF. CDR3 in DNA: TGCGCCAGCAGCTCCATGACCGTGAACACTGAAGCTTTCTTT.

About this clonotype: A much larger clone differs by one base, so this may be a read error. This CDR3 is missing its conserved last phenylalanine or tryptophan, likely due to a read error. This chain links TRBV4-1 with TRBJ1-5; weak D call: TRBD1 (5 bases). The CDR3 runs 17 residues. V lost 1 base and J 2 bases, leaving 15 bases between the germline ends. Germline CDR1 reads MGHRA; CDR2 reads YSYEKL. The CDR3 DNA reads as TGCGCCAGCAGCCAAGTGGTGGGAGGGGTGGGCAATCAGCCCCAGCATTTA. Encoded protein: CASSQVVGGVGNQPQHL.

This clonotype showed up many times. The genes are TRBV7-9 and TRBJ2-7; no clear D gene. Germline V gives CDR1 SEHNR, CDR2 FQNEAQ (reference sequence). Trimming left V 5 bases short and J 3 bases short, with 14 bases between. The CDR3 has 14 residues. The CDR3 DNA follows: TGTGCCAGCAGCCGTATCCTCGACGGCTACGAGCAGTACTTC. Protein product: CASSRILDGYEQYF.

In this sample, this clonotype turned up many times. CDR3 sequence reads: CASSLGPNSPLHF. The CDR3 nucleotides are TGTGCCAGCAGCTTAGGACCTAATTCACCCCTCCACTTT. The chain employs TRBV7-8 and TRBJ1-6; D is unclear. The germline V gene has CDR1 SGHVS and CDR2 FQNEAQ. The CDR3 sequence is 13 residues long. V lost 1 base, J lost 6 bases, and 4 bases lay in between.

As to this clonotype: A read error may produce the germline difference seen at one junction end. The chain carries TRBV20-1 and TRBJ1-5, with D perhaps TRBD1 (5 bases). In germline, CDR1 is DFQATT, CDR2 SNEGSKA (reference sequence). The CDR3 has 12 amino acids. As DNA, the CDR3 is TGCAGTGCTGGAGACAGAGGGCAGCCCCAGCATTTT. This translates into CSAGDRGQPQHF.

This clonotype was counted at least ten times. The chain recombines TRBV5-1 with TRBJ2-2; maybe TRBD2 (6 bases). V gave up 0 bases and J gave up 7 bases, with 7 bases separating them. CDR3 length equals 13 residues. The germline V gene encodes CDR1 SGHRS and CDR2 YFSETQ. The CDR3 bases are TGCGCCAGCAGCTTGGCGGGGGACGGGGAGCTGTTTTTT. Translating gives CASSLAGDGELFF.

This clonotype has at least ten counts. The J gene is TRBJ1-5, the V gene TRBV29-1; no definite D call. V lost 5 bases and J lost 0, with 8 bases in between. Germline assignment: CDR1 SQVTM and CDR2 ANQGSEA. This CDR3 contains 13 residues. This CDR3 is CSVLEHSNQPQHF. In DNA form, the CDR3 reads TGCAGCGTTTTAGAGCATAGCAATCAGCCCCAGCATTTT.

This clonotype appeared once. A much bigger clone sits one base away, suggesting this may be a read error. The genes are TRBV5-6 and TRBJ2-7, with TRBD2 matching 8 bases. The CDR3 sequence is 15 residues long. Germline values: CDR1 SGHDT, CDR2 YYEEEE. With 3 bases clipped from V and 6 bases from J, the junction kept 11 bases outside the gene matches. CDR3 residues: CASSSRGAGVGEQYF. In DNA, the CDR3 is TGTGCCAGCAGCTCTCGGGGAGCGGGAGTGGGCGAGCAGTACTTC. Supplemented by reference TRBV5-6 and TRBJ2-7, the full variable domain reads DAGVTQSPTHLIKTRGQQVTLRCSPKSGHDTVSWYQQALGQGPQFIFQYYEEEERQRGNFPDRFSGHQFPNYSSELNVNALLLGDSALYLCASSSRGAGVGEQYFGPGTRLTVT.

This clonotype was detected many times. This chain links TRBV6-1 with TRBJ2-7; 7 bases agree with TRBD1. This CDR3 region has 15 residues. Germline lookup yields CDR1 MNHNS and CDR2 SASEGT. Germline trimming cut 3 bases from V and 5 bases from J; bases unmatched to any gene: 10. CDR3 nucleotides: TGTGCCAGCAGTGACCGTAACAGGGGCTTCAACGAGCAGTACTTC. This sequence encodes CASSDRNRGFNEQYF.

The CDR3 sequence is CASNARRWEQYF. CDR3 DNA sequence: TGTGCCAGCAACGCTCGCCGTTGGGAGCAGTACTTC. The chain carries TRBV6-6 and TRBJ2-7; D gene unclear. V was clipped by 7 bases and J by 7 bases, with 14 bases between them. CDR3 length: 12 amino acids. The germline V gene has CDR1 MNHNY and CDR2 SVGAGI (reference sequence).

This clonotype was found many times. The chain recombines TRBV7-9 with TRBJ2-7; 14 bases fit TRBD2. CDR1 and CDR2 from the germline V gene are SEHNR and FQNEAQ (reference sequence). The CDR3 covers 15 residues. With V trimmed by 5 bases and J by 6 bases, 6 bases remained unmatched. For the CDR3, the DNA is TGTGCCAGCAGCAAGGGACTAGCGGGAGATCTCGAGCAGTACTTC. Its translation is CASSKGLAGDLEQYF.

This sequence joins TRBV15 and TRBJ1-5; D not certain. The CDR3 is made up of 15 amino acids. Germline loops: CDR1 LNHNV, CDR2 YYDKDF (reference sequence). V was trimmed by 3 bases and J by 5 bases, leaving 14 bases between them. DNA for the CDR3: TGTGCCACCAGCAGGACCGGAGTCGGATATCAGCCCCAGCATTTT. The encoded protein is CATSRTGVGYQPQHF.

This clonotype was observed many times. The chain carries TRBV7-8 and TRBJ2-1; TRBD1 is a possible D gene (6 bases). This CDR3 contains 14 residues. Per germline, CDR1 SGHVS and CDR2 FQNEAQ. V dropped 6 bases and J dropped 4 bases, with 13 bases sitting between them. CDR3 sequence: CASRTGTPYNEQFF. CDR3 nucleotides: TGTGCCAGCAGAACCGGGACACCATACAATGAGCAGTTCTTC.

There are many counts of this clonotype. The V call is TRBV6-2 or TRBV6-3, the J call TRBJ1-2, with 9 bases lining up with TRBD1. There are 14 residues in the CDR3. CDR1 is MNHEY, CDR2 SVGEGT, per germline. The V segment lost 6 bases and the J segment 7 bases; nucleotides outside the gene matches: 9. CDR3 sequence reads: CASRAEQGALGYTF. Here the CDR3 DNA reads TGTGCCAGCAGAGCGGAACAGGGGGCGCTTGGCTACACCTTC.

This clonotype was picked up many times. V usage is TRBV12-3 or TRBV12-4 and J usage is TRBJ1-5; a weak D match, TRBD1 (5 bases). The CDR3 length is 14 residues. Trimming stripped 3 bases from V and 9 bases from J, with 15 bases between. The CDR3, as DNA: TGTGCCAGCAGTTTGGGGGACTGGGCAAGGCCCCAGCATTTT. This sequence encodes CASSLGDWARPQHF.

This clonotype was recorded many times. The J gene is TRBJ2-1, the V gene TRBV5-5; 7 bases map to TRBD2. Germline V CDR1 and CDR2: SGHKS, YYEKEE (reference sequence). Germline trimming cut 2 bases from V and 2 bases from J; bases unmatched to any gene: 16. The CDR3 is 19 amino acids. This chain's CDR3 is CASSLDEAGFWSTYNEQFF. The CDR3 region has the DNA TGTGCCAGCAGCTTAGACGAAGCGGGATTTTGGAGTACCTACAATGAGCAGTTCTTC.

This clonotype appeared a few times. The chain couples TRBV30 to TRBJ2-3; tentatively, D is TRBD2 (6 bases). CDR1 and CDR2 (germline): GTSNPN, SVGIG (reference sequence). The CDR3 is 12 residues long. V shed 4 bases and J shed 5 bases, with 10 bases lying between them. The DNA of the CDR3 is TGTGCCTGGACCGCCGGGGGAGATACGCAGTATTTT. This sequence encodes CAWTAGGDTQYF. The variable domain in full, completed from reference TRBV30 and TRBJ2-3, reads SQTIHQWPATLVQPVGSPLSLECTVEGTSNPNLYWYRQAAGRGLQLLFYSVGIGQISSEVPQNLSASRPQDRQFILSSKKLLLSDSGFYLCAWTAGGDTQYFGPGTRLTVL.

In this sample, this clonotype turned up many times. This chain joins TRBV12-3 or TRBV12-4 and TRBJ1-5; unclear D gene. This CDR3 has 16 amino acids. The V and J ends lost 2 bases and 2 bases respectively, with 13 bases between them. The CDR3 DNA sequence: TGTGCCAGCAGTTTAAGCCTTTTTGGTGGCAATCAGCCCCAGCATTTT. It is translated as CASSLSLFGGNQPQHF.

The table lists this clonotype with many counts. The chain joins TRBV7-6 to TRBJ1-5; no definite D call. The ends were cut back, 1 base at V and 1 base at J, with 11 bases in the middle. Germline CDR1 SGHVS, CDR2 FNYEAQ. The CDR3 contains 16 residues. CDR3 nucleotides: TGTGCCAGCAGCTTAGAAGGGTTTGGGAGCAATCAGCCCCAGCATTTT. This encodes CASSLEGFGSNQPQHF. Full variable domain (remainder filled in from reference TRBV7-6 and TRBJ1-5): GAGVSQSPRYKVTKRGQDVALRCDPISGHVSLYWYRQALGQGPEFLTYFNYEAQQDKSGLPNDRFSAERPEGSISTLTIQRTEQRDSAMYRCASSLEGFGSNQPQHFGDGTRLSIL.

This clonotype was seen many times. This chain joins TRBV19 and TRBJ2-1; unclear D gene. The CDR3 has 12 amino acids. CDR1 and CDR2 from the germline V gene are LNHDA and SQIVND (reference sequence). V was pared by 3 bases and J by 10 bases, with 10 bases between. CDR3 protein: CASSIGSVEQFF. The CDR3, as DNA: TGTGCCAGTAGTATCGGGTCTGTAGAGCAGTTCTTC.

This clonotype was recorded a few times. The rearrangement uses TRBV18 and TRBJ1-1, with 7 positions matching TRBD1. V dropped 2 bases and J dropped 3; count of bases not matched to a gene: 6. The CDR3 extends over 15 amino acids. Looked up from germline, CDR1 is KGHSH and CDR2 is LQKENI. CDR3 residues: CASSPMTGMDTEAFF. Here the CDR3 DNA reads TGTGCCAGCTCACCAATGACAGGGATGGACACTGAAGCTTTCTTT.

This clonotype turned up a few times. Written as DNA, the CDR3 is TGTGCCAGCAGCCACGGGACTTTCCAAGAGACCCAGTACTTC. Amino acids: CASSHGTFQETQYF. The rearrangement links TRBV5-6 to TRBJ2-5; weak D call: TRBD2 (6 bases). This CDR3 comprises 14 residues. V lost 4 bases to trimming and J lost 1 base, with 11 bases between them. Germline-derived CDR1 and CDR2 are SGHDT and YYEEEE.

In this sample, this clonotype turned up a few times. The genes are TRBV5-4 and TRBJ2-7; no clear D. The CDR3 spans 15 residues. V was shortened by 4 bases and J by 3 bases, with 17 bases between the two germline ends. Germline CDR1 and CDR2: SGHNT and YYREEE (reference sequence). The CDR3 sequence is CASSLGRTVVYEQYF. The CDR3 region has the DNA TGTGCCAGCAGCCTCGGACGGACCGTGGTCTACGAGCAGTACTTC. Supplemented by reference TRBV5-4 and TRBJ2-7, the full variable domain reads ETGVTQSPTHLIKTRGQQVTLRCSSQSGHNTVSWYQQALGQGPQFIFQYYREEENGRGNFPPRFSGLQFPNYSSELNVNALELDDSALYLCASSLGRTVVYEQYFGPGTRLTVT.

This clonotype appeared many times. V gene TRBV19 combines with J gene TRBJ2-1, with D perhaps matching TRBD2 (6 bases). The ends were cut back, 3 bases at V and 4 bases at J, with 10 bases in the middle. In germline, CDR1 is LNHDA, CDR2 SQIVND (reference sequence). The CDR3 has 14 residues. CDR3 nucleotides: TGTGCCAGTAGTATGAATGGACTATACAATGAGCAGTTCTTC. Translation gives CASSMNGLYNEQFF.

The sample holds many counts of this clonotype. The chain carries TRBV19 and TRBJ2-1, with a weak D call TRBD2 (6 bases). The CDR3 length is 14 residues. Germline CDR1 and CDR2: LNHDA and SQIVND (reference sequence). The V gene lost 7 bases and the J gene lost 5 bases, with 15 bases spanning the gap. This chain's CDR3 is CASTLGAGNNEQFF. The CDR3 region has the DNA TGTGCCAGTACCCTGGGTGCGGGGAACAATGAGCAGTTCTTC.